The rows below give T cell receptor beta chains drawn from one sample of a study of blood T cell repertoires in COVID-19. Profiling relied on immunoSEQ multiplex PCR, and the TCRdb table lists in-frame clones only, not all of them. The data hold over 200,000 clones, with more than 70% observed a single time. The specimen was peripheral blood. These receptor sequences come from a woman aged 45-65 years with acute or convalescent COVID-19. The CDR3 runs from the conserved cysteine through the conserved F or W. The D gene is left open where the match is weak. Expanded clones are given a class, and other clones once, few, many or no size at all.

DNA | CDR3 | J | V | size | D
TGTGCCAGCAGCCAAGGACAGGCTAACTATGGCTACACCTTC | CASSQGQANYGYTF | TRBJ1-2 | TRBV9 | NA | TRBD1
TGTGCCAGCAGTTCATTACTAGCGGCTAGCACAGATACGCAGTATTTT | CASSSLLAASTDTQYF | TRBJ2-3 | TRBV27 | NA | TRBD2
TGTGCCAGCCGGGAGAGCCCATCTAATGAAAAACTGTTTTTT | CASRESPSNEKLFF | TRBJ1-4 | TRBV2 | NA | NA
TGTGCCAGCAGTACTACAGGGGGACCTAATCAGCCCCAGCATTTT | CASSTTGGPNQPQHF | TRBJ1-5 | TRBV2 | NA | TRBD1
TGCGCCAGCAGCCAAGTCGGGGACACCGGGGAGCTGTTTTTT | CASSQVGDTGELFF | TRBJ2-2 | TRBV4-3 | few | NA
TGTGCCAGCAGCTTATCCCCACTCACAGGGGGCTATAACTATGGCTACACCTTC | CASSLSPLTGGYNYGYTF | TRBJ1-2 | TRBV7-2 | NA | TRBD1
TGTGCCAGCAGTCGGGGGGGGCCAGTTAACACTGAAGCTTTCTTT | CASSRGGPVNTEAFF | TRBJ1-1 | TRBV6-6 | NA | NA
TGTGCCAGCAGTTTTGGACTTGCCTTGTCTTACGAGCAGTACTTC | CASSFGLALSYEQYF | TRBJ2-7 | TRBV27 | NA | NA
TGTGCCATCATAGGCGGGGGGAACACTGAAGCTTTCTTT | CAIIGGGNTEAFF | TRBJ1-1 | TRBV10-3 | NA | NA
TGTGCCAGCACCTTCGCCATCGCGGGAGGTAGGGAGCAGTACTTC | CASTFAIAGGREQYF | TRBJ2-7 | TRBV28 | NA | TRBD2
TGTGCCAGCTCCGAGTACGAGCAGTACTTC | CASSEYEQYF | TRBJ2-7 | TRBV6-5 | NA | NA
TGCGCCAGCAGCGCCCAAAGCGGCATTGAGCAGTTCTTC | CASSAQSGIEQFF | TRBJ2-1 | TRBV4-1 | NA | NA
TGTGCCAGCAGCCAAGACCGACAGGATGGCTACACCTTC | CASSQDRQDGYTF | TRBJ1-2 | TRBV4-2 | few | NA
TGTGCCAGCAGCGGACAAATTTCAGATACGCAGTATTTT | CASSGQISDTQYF | TRBJ2-3 | TRBV9 | NA | NA
TGTGCGAGTAAGGAACAGGGGTCCTTCAATGAGCAGTTCTTC | CASKEQGSFNEQFF | TRBJ2-1 | TRBV19 | NA | TRBD1
TGTGCCAGCAGTGAGGCCGGGACAGGGGGCCGTCAGCCCCAGCATTTT | CASSEAGTGGRQPQHF | TRBJ1-5 | TRBV6-2/TRBV6-3 | NA | TRBD1
TGTGCCAGCAGCAGGGATGGTGCGGGGTCTGAAGATGGCTACACCTTC | CASSRDGAGSEDGYTF | TRBJ1-2 | TRBV5-5 | NA | NA
TGTGCCAGCAGTTATTCCGGGACAGGGTGTCCTATCTCCTACGAGCAGTACTTC | CASSYSGTGCPISYEQYF | TRBJ2-7 | TRBV6-9 | few | TRBD1
TGTGCCACCAGTGATTTGACGGGGTTTCAAGAGACCCAGTACTTC | CATSDLTGFQETQYF | TRBJ2-5 | TRBV24-1 | NA | NA
TGTGCCAGCAGGACCGACGGGGGGAGGATCTACGAGCAGTACTTC | CASRTDGGRIYEQYF | TRBJ2-7 | TRBV2 | NA | TRBD2
TGTGTCAAGGTTTGGGGGCAGAACACTGAAGCTTTCTTT | CVKVWGQNTEAFF | TRBJ1-1 | TRBV27 | NA | NA
TGCAGCGTTGGGCATCCGGGAAACACCATATATTTT | CSVGHPGNTIYF | TRBJ1-3 | TRBV29-1 | NA | NA
TGTGCCAGCAGCCTAAAGGGGGCCATGAACACTGAAGCTTTCTTT | CASSLKGAMNTEAFF | TRBJ1-1 | TRBV5-6 | NA | TRBD1
TGTGCCAGCAGCTCGGAGGGGTTAACTGAAGCTTTCTTT | CASSSEGLTEAFF | TRBJ1-1 | TRBV7-9 | once | NA
TGTGCTAGTGGTTTGGTACTAGGTGGCGGGTACTCCTACAATGAGCAGTTCTTC | CASGLVLGGGYSYNEQFF | TRBJ2-1 | TRBV12-5 | once | NA
TGCGCCAGCAGCTTGGGGGACAGGGCTGATGGCTACACCTTC | CASSLGDRADGYTF | TRBJ1-2 | TRBV5-1 | NA | TRBD1
TGTGCCAGCAGGCCCGGCGGGGCCACTGAAGCTTTCTTT | CASRPGGATEAFF | TRBJ1-1 | TRBV12-3/TRBV12-4 | NA | NA